The rows below give T cell receptor beta chains drawn from one sample of a study of T cell responses to AZD1222 COVID-19 vaccine. Measured with immunoSEQ multiplex PCR; TCRdb has only the in-frame clones, and not every one. The sample records about 97,000 clones, around 83% being singletons. Sequenced here: peripheral blood, sampled on day 0 of AZD1222 vaccination. The receptor set was obtained from an adult in good health. Both conserved end residues are part of each CDR3. D genes are given only for firm matches. Clone size appears in some rows only: once, few, many, or a class for an expanded clone.

J gene | D gene | clone size | V gene | CDR3 protein | CDR3 DNA
TRBJ1-4 | NA | NA | TRBV19 | CASSITGTNEKLFF | TGTGCCAGTAGTATTACGGGGACTAATGAAAAACTGTTTTTT
TRBJ2-1 | NA | NA | TRBV27 | CASSSDGSSYNEQFF | TGTGCCAGCAGCTCAGACGGTAGCTCCTACAATGAGCAGTTCTTC
TRBJ2-7 | NA | NA | TRBV14 | CASSQSEYPRSYEQYF | TGTGCCAGCAGCCAATCGGAATACCCCAGATCCTACGAGCAGTACTTC
TRBJ1-2 | TRBD1 | once | TRBV4-1 | CASSLGQGSFNYGYTF | TGCGCCAGCAGCCTCGGACAGGGATCGTTTAACTATGGCTACACCTTC
TRBJ1-5 | TRBD1 | NA | TRBV15 | CATSSGTGDNQPQHF | TGTGCCACCAGCTCCGGGACAGGGGACAATCAGCCCCAGCATTTT
TRBJ1-5 | NA | NA | TRBV24-1 | CATSDSAGTGSGNQPQHF | TGTGCCACCAGTGATTCCGCCGGCACAGGGTCGGGCAATCAGCCCCAGCATTTT
TRBJ2-7 | TRBD2 | NA | TRBV27 | CASSFGASGRHPPYEQYF | TGTGCCAGCAGTTTTGGGGCTAGCGGGCGGCATCCCCCCTACGAGCAGTACTTC
TRBJ2-1 | NA | NA | TRBV9 | CASSVEGTSYNEQFF | TGTGCCAGCAGCGTAGAAGGGACCTCCTACAATGAGCAGTTCTTC
TRBJ2-1 | NA | NA | TRBV11-2 | CASSLSLADEQFF | TGTGCCAGCAGCTTAAGCCTAGCCGATGAGCAGTTCTTC
TRBJ1-1 | TRBD1 | NA | TRBV10-3 | CAISDGQGNTEAFF | TGTGCCATCAGTGATGGACAGGGGAACACTGAAGCTTTCTTT
TRBJ1-1 | NA | few | TRBV28 | CASSTNTEAFF | TGTGCCAGCAGTACGAACACTGAAGCTTTCTTT
TRBJ1-6 | NA | once | TRBV6-5 | CASSYRPRESPLHF | TGTGCCAGCAGTTATCGGCCCCGGGAATCACCCCTCCACTTT
TRBJ1-1 | TRBD1 | NA | TRBV6-5 | CASSYSGLTGGTEAFF | TGTGCCAGCAGTTACTCGGGACTTACAGGGGGCACTGAAGCTTTCTTT
TRBJ1-1 | NA | NA | TRBV5-5 | CASSLVRRGIWNTEAFF | TGTGCCAGCAGCTTGGTGCGCAGGGGAATTTGGAACACTGAAGCTTTCTTT
TRBJ2-7 | NA | NA | TRBV2 | CASKVYEQYF | TGTGCCAGCAAAGTCTACGAGCAGTACTTC
TRBJ2-1 | TRBD2 | NA | TRBV10-3 | CASGTSGRAPEQFF | TGTGCCTCGGGAACTAGCGGGAGGGCCCCTGAGCAGTTCTTC
TRBJ1-1 | TRBD1 | medium-sized | TRBV7-8 | CASRSRGRVAEAFF | TGTGCCAGCAGAAGCAGGGGGCGGGTAGCTGAAGCTTTCTTT
TRBJ2-2 | TRBD2 | NA | TRBV9 | CASSGTSGSWGPGELFF | TGTGCCAGCAGCGGGACTAGCGGGAGCTGGGGGCCCGGGGAGCTGTTTTTT
TRBJ2-1 | NA | NA | TRBV6-5 | CAISDRDNEQFF | TGTGCCATCTCGGACCGGGACAATGAGCAGTTCTTC
TRBJ2-7 | TRBD2 | once | TRBV6-1 | CASSEAAGGPYEQYF | TGTGCCAGCAGTGAAGCTGCGGGAGGGCCGTACGAGCAGTACTTC
TRBJ1-2 | TRBD1 | NA | TRBV27 | CASSLAGGGRGYTF | TGTGCCAGCAGTTTGGCAGGGGGAGGTCGGGGCTACACCTTC
TRBJ1-2 | NA | NA | TRBV7-3 | CASSRKGQDPIYGYTF | TGTGCCAGCAGCCGCAAGGGGCAGGACCCCATTTATGGCTACACCTTC
TRBJ1-4 | TRBD1 | NA | TRBV30 | CAWSRSGTGREKLFF | TGTGCCTGGAGTCGATCCGGGACAGGGCGTGAAAAACTGTTTTTT
TRBJ1-5 | NA | NA | TRBV30 | CAWSVRRGGQNQPQHF | TGTGCCTGGAGTGTACGAAGGGGGGGTCAGAATCAGCCCCAGCATTTT
TRBJ1-2 | TRBD1 | once | TRBV9 | CASSIHTGEVGYTF | TGTGCCAGCAGCATACATACAGGGGAGGTCGGCTACACCTTC
TRBJ2-7 | NA | NA | TRBV7-6 | CASSLGQGLSYEQYF | TGTGCCAGCAGCTTAGGGCAGGGCCTCTCCTACGAGCAGTACTTC
TRBJ2-3 | NA | NA | TRBV6-5 | CASRDPTSTDTQYF | TGTGCCAGCAGGGACCCCACTAGCACAGATACGCAGTATTTT
TRBJ2-7 | TRBD1 | NA | TRBV5-4 | CASSSNDRGYEQYF | TGTGCCAGCAGCTCTAATGACAGGGGCTACGAGCAGTACTTC
TRBJ1-1 | NA | NA | TRBV18 | CASSQSPRLNTEAFF | TGTGCCAGCTCACAGTCCCCGCGATTGAACACTGAAGCTTTCTTT
TRBJ1-4 | NA | NA | TRBV27 | CASRSSQAGEKLFF | TGTGCCAGCAGATCCTCCCAAGCGGGCGAAAAACTGTTTTTT
TRBJ2-2 | NA | NA | TRBV5-3 | CARSSGRGFITGELFF | TGTGCCAGAAGCTCCGGTAGGGGCTTTATCACCGGGGAGCTGTTTTTT
TRBJ1-1 | NA | NA | TRBV5-4 | CASSNPPQGNTEAFF | TGTGCCAGCAGCAACCCACCCCAGGGGAACACTGAAGCTTTCTTT
TRBJ2-1 | NA | NA | TRBV7-6 | CASSLEGGRGNEQFF | TGTGCCAGCAGCTTAGAGGGCGGCAGGGGCAATGAGCAGTTCTTC
TRBJ1-5 | TRBD1 | NA | TRBV24-1 | CATGQGSLPQHF | TGTGCCACGGGACAGGGCAGTCTGCCCCAGCATTTT
TRBJ1-5 | NA | NA | TRBV14 | CASSSGQTSNQPQHF | TGTGCCAGCAGCTCAGGGCAGACCTCCAATCAGCCCCAGCATTTT
TRBJ1-1 | NA | NA | TRBV5-1 | CASSFQEPTRNTEAFF | TGCGCCAGCAGCTTTCAGGAGCCAACACGTAACACTGAAGCTTTCTTT